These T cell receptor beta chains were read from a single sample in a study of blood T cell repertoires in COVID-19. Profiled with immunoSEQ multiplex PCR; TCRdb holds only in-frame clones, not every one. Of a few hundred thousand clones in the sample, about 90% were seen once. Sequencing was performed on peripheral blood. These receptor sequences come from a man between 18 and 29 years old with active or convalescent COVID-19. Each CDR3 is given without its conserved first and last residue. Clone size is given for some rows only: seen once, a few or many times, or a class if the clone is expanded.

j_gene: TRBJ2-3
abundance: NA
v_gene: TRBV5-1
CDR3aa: ASSSTGNRQDTQY

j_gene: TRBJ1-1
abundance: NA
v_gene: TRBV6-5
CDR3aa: ASSLSDRATEAF

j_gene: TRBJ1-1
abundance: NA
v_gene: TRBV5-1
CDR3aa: ASSLGRDTEAF

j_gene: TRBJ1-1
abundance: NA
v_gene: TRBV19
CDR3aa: ASSIDPRTGDTMNTEAF

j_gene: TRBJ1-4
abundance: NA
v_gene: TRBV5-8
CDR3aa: ASSSDSAVREKLL

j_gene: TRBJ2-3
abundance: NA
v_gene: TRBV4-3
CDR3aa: ASSQDGRGAVSTDTQY

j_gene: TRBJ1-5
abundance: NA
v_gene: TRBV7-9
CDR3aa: ASSPAGDSNQPQH

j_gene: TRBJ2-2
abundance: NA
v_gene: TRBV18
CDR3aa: ASSLVTGGTGELF

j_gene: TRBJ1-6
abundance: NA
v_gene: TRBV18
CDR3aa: ASSPRQVSDSPLH

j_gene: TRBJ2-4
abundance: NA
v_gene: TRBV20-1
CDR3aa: SASGQLAKNIQY

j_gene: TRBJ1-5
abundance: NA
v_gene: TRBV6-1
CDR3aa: ASSEFRDQPQH

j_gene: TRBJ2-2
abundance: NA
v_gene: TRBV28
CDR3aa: ASSLLVGGELF

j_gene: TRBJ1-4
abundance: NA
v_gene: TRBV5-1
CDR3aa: ASSGGNRGANEKLF

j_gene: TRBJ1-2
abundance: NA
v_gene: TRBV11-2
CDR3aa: ASSLVDRHYGYT

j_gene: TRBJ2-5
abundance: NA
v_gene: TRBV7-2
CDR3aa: ASSLAGAGEETQY

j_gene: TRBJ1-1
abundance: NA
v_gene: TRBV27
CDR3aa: ASSVLRGNTEAF

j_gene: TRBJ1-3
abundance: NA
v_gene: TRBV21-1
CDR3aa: ASSKVWTGNSGNTIY

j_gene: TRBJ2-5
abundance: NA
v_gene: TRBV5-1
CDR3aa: ASSLAGGPGTQY

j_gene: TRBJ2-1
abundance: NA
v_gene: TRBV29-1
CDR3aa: SVEGAVYNEQF

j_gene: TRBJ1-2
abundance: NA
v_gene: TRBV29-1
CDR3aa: SVPDRFYGYT

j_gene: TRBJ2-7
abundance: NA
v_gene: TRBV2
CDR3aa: ASRPSGLLSYEQY

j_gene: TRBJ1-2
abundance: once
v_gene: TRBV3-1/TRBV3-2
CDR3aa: ASSPILTDPRDYGYT

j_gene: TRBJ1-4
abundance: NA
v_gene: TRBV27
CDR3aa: ASSPRQAPNEKLF

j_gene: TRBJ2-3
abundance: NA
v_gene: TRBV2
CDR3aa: ASSQGQADTQY

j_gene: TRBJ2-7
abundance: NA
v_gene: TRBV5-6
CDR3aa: ASSLFFYEQY

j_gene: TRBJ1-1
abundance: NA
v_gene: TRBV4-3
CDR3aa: ASSQGGHQTEAF